A single sample gave rise to the 27 T cell receptor beta chains below, sequenced in a study of OX40 agonist ivuxolimab in advanced cancers. The assay was immunoSEQ multiplex PCR, and TCRdb's table has in-frame clones only and misses some. The sample yields 28,000 or so clones, 85% seen once. This sample comprised CD4+ or CD8+ T cells sorted from blood, obtained in a trial of the OX40 agonist ivuxolimab. The receptor source for this set is an adult with an advanced solid tumor such as melanoma, head and neck, liver or kidney cancer.

This sequence joins TRBV4-3 and TRBJ2-6; no clear D gene. CDR1 and CDR2 from the germline V gene are LGHNA and YSLEER. The CDR3 extends over 15 amino acids. V was shortened by 2 bases and J by 7 bases, with 12 bases between the two germline ends. CDR3: CASSQYFPAANVLTF. The CDR3 nucleotides are TGCGCCAGCAGCCAATATTTTCCCGCAGCCAACGTCCTGACTTTC.

The rearrangement links TRBV5-4 to TRBJ1-5, with D possibly being TRBD1 (6 bases). This CDR3 is 14 amino acids long. The germline V gene has CDR1 SGHNT and CDR2 YYREEE (reference sequence). The germline V and J ends were trimmed by 0 bases and 7 bases, with 11 bases remaining between them. The chain's CDR3 is CASSLDGQWQPQHF. In nucleotides, the CDR3 is TGTGCCAGCAGCTTGGACGGACAGTGGCAGCCCCAGCATTTT.

The chain is built from TRBV27 and TRBJ2-1, with 12 bases that match TRBD2. Germline V gene sequence: CDR1 MNHEY, CDR2 SMNVEV (reference sequence). The CDR3 is made up of 18 amino acids. Trimming removed 6 bases from V and 4 bases from J; junction bases left unmatched: 13. The CDR3 protein is CASSPAAGTSGYYNEQFF. The CDR3, as DNA: TGTGCCAGCAGCCCTGCGGCAGGGACTAGCGGGTATTACAATGAGCAGTTCTTC.

V is TRBV6-5 and J is TRBJ2-3; D remains ambiguous. There are 12 residues in the CDR3. Looked up from germline, CDR1 is MNHEY and CDR2 is SVGAGI. Trimming left V 10 bases short and J 1 base short, with 9 bases between. This chain's CDR3 is CATRPGTDTQYF. CDR3 bases: TGTGCCACCCGCCCGGGCACAGATACGCAGTATTTT.

The J gene is TRBJ2-6, the V gene TRBV5-6, with unresolved D. The CDR3 is 14 residues long. Germline values: CDR1 SGHDT, CDR2 YYEEEE. V shed 0 bases and J shed 8 bases, with 9 bases lying between them. The CDR3 is CASSLGSRTNVLTF. CDR3 bases: TGTGCCAGCAGCTTGGGCTCTAGGACCAACGTCCTGACTTTC. Looking up the rest from reference TRBV5-6 and TRBJ2-6 gives the full variable domain: DAGVTQSPTHLIKTRGQQVTLRCSPKSGHDTVSWYQQALGQGPQFIFQYYEEEERQRGNFPDRFSGHQFPNYSSELNVNALLLGDSALYLCASSLGSRTNVLTFGAGSRLTVL.

CDR3 residues: CASSVWENTEAFF. For the CDR3, the DNA is TGTGCCAGCAGTGTTTGGGAGAACACTGAAGCTTTCTTT. This chain uses TRBV6-4 with TRBJ1-1; D gene uncertain. Germline assignment: CDR1 MRHNA and CDR2 SNTAGT. V lost 4 bases and J lost 1, with 7 bases in between. CDR3 length: 13 residues.

The chain is built from TRBV27 and TRBJ2-3; D may be TRBD2 (5 bases). Trimming removed 7 bases at V and 0 bases at J, with 14 bases between. CDR3 length: 15 residues. The germline CDR1 and CDR2 sequences are MNHEY and SMNVEV (reference sequence). CDR3 in amino acids: CASTTSGDSTDTQYF. The CDR3 region has the DNA TGTGCCAGCACCACCAGCGGAGATAGCACAGATACGCAGTATTTT.

This sequence joins TRBV7-9 and TRBJ2-5, with D perhaps TRBD1 (6 bases). The V gene's germline CDR1 is SEHNR and CDR2 FQNEAQ (reference sequence). V was clipped by 4 bases and J by 2 bases, with 20 bases between them. The CDR3 is 17 residues long. CDR3 residues: CASSSSQGRAPQETQYF. Here the CDR3 DNA reads TGTGCCAGCAGCTCTAGTCAGGGGAGAGCCCCTCAAGAGACCCAGTACTTC.

The V call is TRBV25-1, the J call TRBJ2-7; a possible D gene is TRBD1 (5 bases). The V end was cut by 6 bases, the J end by 2 bases, with 8 bases between. This CDR3 comprises 12 residues. CDR1 is MGHDK, CDR2 SYGVNS, per germline. CDR3 coding DNA: TGTGCCAGCAGGGACATTACCTACGAGCAGTACTTC. Amino acid sequence: CASRDITYEQYF.

This clone was detected only a few times. This chain links TRBV18 with TRBJ1-1, with TRBD1 matching 8 bases. Germline V gene sequence: CDR1 KGHSH, CDR2 LQKENI. J was trimmed by 4 bases and V by 5 bases; bases with no gene match: 9. CDR3 length equals 15 residues. CDR3 bases: TGTGCCAGCTCATCTCAGGGGGCGGCTAGCACTGAAGCTTTCTTT. It specifies CASSSQGAASTEAFF. The full variable domain, its missing parts supplied by reference TRBV18 and TRBJ1-1, is NAGVMQNPRHLVRRRGQEARLRCSPMKGHSHVYWYRQLPEEGLKFMVYLQKENIIDESGMPKERFSAEFPKEGPSILRIQQVVRGDSAAYFCASSSQGAASTEAFFGQGTRLTVV.

The chain has TRBV4-1 and TRBJ2-5, with D perhaps TRBD2 (6 bases). The J call is uncertain, as TRBJ2-7 better fits the DNA end. Germline V CDR1 and CDR2: MGHRA, YSYEKL. This CDR3 has 16 residues. CDR3 sequence reads: CASSPTRGSGSYEQYF. DNA for the CDR3: TGCGCCAGCAGCCCCACCCGTGGTAGCGGCTCCTACGAGCAGTACTTC.

V gene TRBV19 combines with J gene TRBJ2-7, with a possible D match to TRBD2 (6 bases). Trimming cost V 5 bases and J 4 bases, with 12 bases left between them. The CDR3 length is 13 residues. The germline V gene encodes CDR1 LNHDA and CDR2 SQIVND (reference sequence). CDR3 sequence: CASSGGIGYEQYF. In DNA form, the CDR3 reads TGTGCCAGTAGTGGAGGGATTGGGTACGAGCAGTACTTC.

J is TRBJ2-2 and V is TRBV30, with no clear D. Germline V CDR1 and CDR2: GTSNPN, SVGIG (reference sequence). V was trimmed by 0 bases and J by 1 base, leaving 12 bases between them. This CDR3 is built from 16 residues. The CDR3 sequence is CAWSVPRAQNTGELFF. The CDR3 nucleotides are TGTGCCTGGAGTGTACCTCGAGCCCAGAACACCGGGGAGCTGTTTTTT. The whole variable domain, filled in from reference TRBV30 and TRBJ2-2, reads SQTIHQWPATLVQPVGSPLSLECTVEGTSNPNLYWYRQAAGRGLQLLFYSVGIGQISSEVPQNLSASRPQDRQFILSSKKLLLSDSGFYLCAWSVPRAQNTGELFFGEGSRLTVL.

This rearrangement joins TRBV7-9 to TRBJ1-3; the D is unclear. This CDR3 spans 14 amino acids. From germline, CDR1 is SEHNR and CDR2 FQNEAQ (reference sequence). The ends were cut back, 5 bases at V and 0 bases at J, with 8 bases in the middle. The CDR3 coding sequence is TGTGCCAGCAGCCAAGACTACTCTGGAAACACCATATATTTT. Translated, it gives CASSQDYSGNTIYF.

This chain links TRBV6-1 with TRBJ1-1; D is ambiguous. V lost 1 base, J lost 10 bases, and 13 bases lay in between. CDR1 and CDR2 (germline): MNHNS, SASEGT. The CDR3 is 13 residues long. The CDR3 reads CASSEGSRSGAFF. CDR3 nucleotide sequence: TGTGCCAGCAGTGAAGGGTCCCGGTCCGGAGCTTTCTTT.

The CDR3 region has the DNA TGTGCCAGTGCTATAGGGCAGAACACTGAAGCTTTCTTT. Translated: CASAIGQNTEAFF. The chain links TRBV19 to TRBJ1-1; D gene ambiguous. CDR1 is LNHDA and CDR2 is SQIVND in the germline V gene (reference sequence). Trimming took 8 bases from V and 1 from J, leaving 11 bases between them. This CDR3 has 13 residues.

The chain employs TRBV7-8 and TRBJ2-7; maybe TRBD1 (5 bases). The CDR3 contains 12 residues. Trimming stripped 5 bases from V and 4 bases from J, with 9 bases between. CDR1 is SGHVS and CDR2 is FQNEAQ in the germline V gene. CDR3 residues: CASSLQGYEQYF. CDR3 DNA: TGTGCCAGCAGCCTCCAGGGTTACGAGCAGTACTTC.

The chain carries TRBV29-1 and TRBJ2-1; D gene ambiguous. This CDR3 is 11 amino acids long. Germline CDR1 and CDR2: SQVTM and ANQGSEA. Trimming stripped 4 bases from V and 6 bases from J, with 7 bases between. CDR3 amino acids: CSVGVGNEQFF. In DNA, the CDR3 is TGCAGCGTTGGAGTGGGCAATGAGCAGTTCTTC.

The J gene is TRBJ2-7, the V gene TRBV7-8; D not certain. The ends were cut back, 3 bases at V and 3 bases at J, with 12 bases in the middle. The CDR3 covers 14 residues. Germline V gene sequence: CDR1 SGHVS, CDR2 FQNEAQ. CDR3 protein: CASSFGLPNYEQYF. The DNA of the CDR3 is TGTGCCAGCAGCTTTGGTCTTCCGAACTACGAGCAGTACTTC.

The chain carries TRBV5-5 and TRBJ2-7; D gene unclear. The CDR3 contains 11 residues. V dropped 4 bases and J dropped 3 bases, with 5 bases sitting between them. Germline V gene lookup returns CDR1 SGHKS and CDR2 YYEKEE (reference sequence). The CDR3 protein is CASSPDYEQYF. For the CDR3, the DNA is TGTGCCAGCAGCCCCGACTACGAGCAGTACTTC. The full variable domain, completed using reference TRBV5-5 and TRBJ2-7, is DAGVTQSPTHLIKTRGQQVTLRCSPISGHKSVSWYQQVLGQGPQFIFQYYEKEERGRGNFPDRFSARQFPNYSSELNVNALLLGDSALYLCASSPDYEQYFGPGTRLTVT.

The chain carries TRBV11-2 and TRBJ2-7; the D is unclear. V lost 3 bases and J lost 2, with 14 bases in between. Germline V gene data show CDR1 as SGHAT and CDR2 as FQNNGV. This CDR3 has 15 amino acids. Written as DNA, the CDR3 is TGTGCCAGCAGCTTGATACTTGCGTTTGCCTACGAGCAGTACTTC. Its protein is CASSLILAFAYEQYF.

The chain joins TRBV19 to TRBJ1-2, with 7 bases lining up with TRBD1. CDR3 length: 14 residues. Germline CDR1 is LNHDA and CDR2 is SQIVND (reference sequence). With 1 base clipped from V and 4 bases from J, the junction kept 3 bases outside the gene matches. In DNA form, the CDR3 reads TGTGCCAGTAGTATAGCCGGGACAGCCTATGGCTACACCTTC. Protein product: CASSIAGTAYGYTF. Full variable domain (missing parts from reference TRBV19 and TRBJ1-2): DGGITQSPKYLFRKEGQNVTLSCEQNLNHDAMYWYRQDPGQGLRLIYYSQIVNDFQKGDIAEGYSVSREKKESFPLTVTSAQKNPTAFYLCASSIAGTAYGYTFGSGTRLTVV.

The rearrangement links TRBV11-2 to TRBJ2-7; no clear D gene. Trimming removed 1 base at V and 4 bases at J, with 2 bases between. The CDR3 runs 11 residues. Per germline, CDR1 SGHAT and CDR2 FQNNGV. CDR3 nucleotides: TGTGCCAGCAGCTTAGCTTACGAGCAGTACTTC. The encoded protein is CASSLAYEQYF.

Written as DNA, the CDR3 is TGTGCCAGCAGTTCAGTCGACACTGGGGCCAACGTCCTGACTTTC. Translation gives CASSSVDTGANVLTF. J is TRBJ2-6 and V is TRBV7-9; D is ambiguous. The ends were cut back, 6 bases at V and 2 bases at J, with 11 bases in the middle. The germline V gene encodes CDR1 SEHNR and CDR2 FQNEAQ (reference sequence). The CDR3 runs to 15 residues. Based on the CDR3 plus reference TRBV7-9 and TRBJ2-6, the full variable domain is DTGVSQNPRHKITKRGQNVTFRCDPISEHNRLYWYRQTLGQGPEFLTYFQNEAQLEKSRLLSDRFSAERPKGSFSTLEIQRTEQGDSAMYLCASSSVDTGANVLTFGAGSRLTVL.

The V call is TRBV9, the J call TRBJ2-7; no clear D gene. From germline, CDR1 is SGDLS and CDR2 YYNGEE. The CDR3 has 14 residues. Trimming took off 5 bases at V and 5 bases at J, with 17 bases between the two ends. The CDR3 DNA reads as TGTGCCAGCAGTAAGTTATGGACCGGAGACGAGCAGTACTTC. It codes for CASSKLWTGDEQYF.

This clone showed up just a few times. The chain has TRBV11-2 and TRBJ2-7; no reliable D call. This CDR3 region has 12 residues. In germline, CDR1 is SGHAT, CDR2 FQNNGV. Trimming took 1 base from V and 3 from J, leaving 4 bases between them. The CDR3 sequence: CASSLVSYEQYF. The CDR3 DNA sequence: TGTGCCAGCAGCTTAGTCAGCTACGAGCAGTACTTC.

The chain couples TRBV11-2 to TRBJ1-5; 7 bases are a match to TRBD1. Germline V CDR1 and CDR2: SGHAT, FQNNGV. Germline trimming cut 2 bases from V and 0 bases from J; bases unmatched to any gene: 7. CDR3 length: 17 residues. The CDR3 nucleotides read TGTGCCAGCAGCTTAACCTTTACAGGGGATAGCAATCAGCCCCAGCATTTT. It encodes CASSLTFTGDSNQPQHF.